This T cell receptor (beta chain) was observed in a study of blood T cell repertoires in COVID-19. Across the whole study: Spain, Italy and the United States supplied samples that represented acute and convalescent COVID-19. PBMCs, B-cell-depleted T cells, or T cells provided the cDNA or gDNA that made up the material.

V was trimmed by 8 bases and J by 5 bases, leaving 24 bases between them. The CDR3 extends over 17 amino acids. In the original processing: Scientists estimated how many nucleated cells there were by amplifying reference gene primers. Assay: immunoSEQ multiplex PCR; the TCRdb copy retains only in-frame clones and omits some. D and trimming were read from the DNA, whereas the V and J calls and clone size are those reported in that table. This table has roughly 20,000 clones, about three quarters appearing once. The receptor comes from a man aged 55 to 70 with active COVID-19. The specimen sequenced was peripheral blood. The gene calls are TRBV23-1 and TRBJ1-4; maybe TRBD1 (5 bases). TRBV23-1 is designated an ORF whose function remains uncertain. The CDR3 here is CASWLRGLRDSNEKLFF. CDR3 bases: TGCGCCAGCTGGTTGAGGGGACTCCGGGACTCAAATGAAAAACTGTTTTTT.